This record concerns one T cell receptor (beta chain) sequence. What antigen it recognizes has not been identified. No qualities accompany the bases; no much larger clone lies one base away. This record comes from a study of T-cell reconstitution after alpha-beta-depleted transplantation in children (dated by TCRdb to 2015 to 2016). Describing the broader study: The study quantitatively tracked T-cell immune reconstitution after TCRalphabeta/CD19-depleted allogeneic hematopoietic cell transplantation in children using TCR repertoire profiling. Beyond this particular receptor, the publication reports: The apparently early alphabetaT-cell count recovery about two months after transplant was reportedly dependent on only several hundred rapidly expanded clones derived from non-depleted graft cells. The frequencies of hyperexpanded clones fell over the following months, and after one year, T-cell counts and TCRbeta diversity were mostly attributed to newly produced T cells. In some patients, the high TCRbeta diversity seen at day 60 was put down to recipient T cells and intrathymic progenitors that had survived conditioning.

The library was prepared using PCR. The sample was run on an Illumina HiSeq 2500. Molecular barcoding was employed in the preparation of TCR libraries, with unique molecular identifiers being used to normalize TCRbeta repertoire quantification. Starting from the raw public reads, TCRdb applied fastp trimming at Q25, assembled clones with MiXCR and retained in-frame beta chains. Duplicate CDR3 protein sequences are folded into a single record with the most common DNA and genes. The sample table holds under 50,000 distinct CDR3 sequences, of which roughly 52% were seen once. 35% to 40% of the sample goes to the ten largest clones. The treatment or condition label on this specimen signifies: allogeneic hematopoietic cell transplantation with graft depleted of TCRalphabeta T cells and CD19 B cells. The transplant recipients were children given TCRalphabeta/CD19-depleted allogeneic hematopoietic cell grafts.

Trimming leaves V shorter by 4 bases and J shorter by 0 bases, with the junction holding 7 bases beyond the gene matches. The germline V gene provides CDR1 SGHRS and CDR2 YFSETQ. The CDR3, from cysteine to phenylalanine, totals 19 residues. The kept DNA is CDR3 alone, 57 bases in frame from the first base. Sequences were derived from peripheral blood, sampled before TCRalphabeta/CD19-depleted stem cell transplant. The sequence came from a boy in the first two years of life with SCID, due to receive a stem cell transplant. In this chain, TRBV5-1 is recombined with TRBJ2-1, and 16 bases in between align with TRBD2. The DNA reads TGCGCCAGCAGCCCTGGGACTAGCGGGGGGGCGGGCTCCTACAATGAGCAGTTCTTC. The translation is CASSPGTSGGAGSYNEQFF.